This T cell receptor (beta chain) was found in a study of cytomegalovirus exposure and HLA in healthy donors. Turning to this clone: Its target is not known.

Study findings and constraints: Productive rates of about 90% or about 30% were seen for most TCR beta V segments in an earlier analysis. Cytomegalovirus association was listed for about 160 TCR beta chains. Some V segments, TRBV6-2 and TRBV6-3 among them, were indistinguishable and were therefore excluded.

V trimming: 4 bases; J trimming: 1 base; junction bases outside the gene matches: 11. The CDR3 extends over 16 amino acids. Germline values: CDR1 SGHRS, CDR2 YFSETQ. In the PCR, 60 Vbeta and 13 Jbeta primers were used. Sequenced by immunoSEQ multiplex PCR; TCRdb stores in-frame clones only, minus some. The sample lists over 150,000 clones, approximately 78% occurring once. Healthy individuals who donated bone marrow served as the donors. The TCR comes from a woman aged 45-65 years in good health and CMV-seropositive. The material sequenced was PBMCs. V is TRBV5-1 and J is TRBJ2-7; 7 bases are shared with TRBD1. The CDR3 region has the DNA TGCGCCAGCAGCCTGGGACAGAGTTCCTCATCCTACGAGCAGTACTTC. This sequence encodes CASSLGQSSSSYEQYF.